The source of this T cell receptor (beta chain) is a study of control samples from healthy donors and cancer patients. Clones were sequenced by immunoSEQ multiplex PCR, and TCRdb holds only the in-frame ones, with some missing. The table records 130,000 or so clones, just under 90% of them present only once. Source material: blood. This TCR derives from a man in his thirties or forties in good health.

The CDR3 region is CASRLGAHTDTQYF. The DNA of the CDR3 is TGCGCCAGCCGACTGGGGGCCCACACAGATACGCAGTATTTT. V gene TRBV5-1 combines with J gene TRBJ2-3; D is perhaps TRBD1 (6 bases). V lost 7 bases and J lost 2, with 14 bases in between. Germline values: CDR1 SGHRS, CDR2 YFSETQ. The CDR3 runs 14 residues.